These T cell receptor beta chains were read from a single sample in a study of regulatory T cells in long-lasting Graves disease. TCRdb called the multiplex PCR reads again in MiXCR, with one record for every CDR3 protein. The repertoire holds 680,000 or so distinct CDR3 sequences, with less than 20% as singletons. These records were also assigned to another study, of T cells in Graves' hyperthyroidism and ophthalmopathy.

Sequenced material: peripheral blood mononuclear cells (PBMCs), taken at new diagnosis, from a patient treated with antithyroid drugs. These receptors all stem from a young woman with Graves disease. The CDR3 runs from the conserved cysteine through the conserved F or W. A D gene is named only where the DNA matches it firmly. Rows may omit the clone size; those that give it use once, few, many or a size class.

. TRBJ2-2 . TRBV20-1 13 CSAGGGASGELFF TGCAGTGCTGGGGGGGGCGCGAGCGGGGAGCTGTTTTTT
. TRBJ2-4 . TRBV14 17 CASSQPTGRGNENIQYF TGTGCCAGCAGCCAACCGACAGGGAGGGGTAATGAAAACATTCAGTACTTC
few TRBJ2-1 . TRBV6-5 14 CASSYSRAVYEQFF TGTGCCAGCAGTTACTCCAGGGCGGTTTATGAGCAGTTCTTC
many TRBJ1-1 TRBD1 TRBV2 16 CASPYPGGDWRTEAFF TGTGCCAGCCCCTATCCAGGGGGCGATTGGAGAACTGAAGCTTTCTTT
many TRBJ1-2 TRBD1 TRBV2 13 CASVEGTGYGYTF TGTGCCAGCGTTGAGGGGACAGGCTATGGCTACACCTTC
. TRBJ2-5 . TRBV7-3 15 CASSLSGSLVETQYF TGTGCCAGCAGCTTAAGTGGGAGCCTCGTGGAGACCCAGTACTTC
. TRBJ2-3 . TRBV6-1 13 CASRAIGADTQYF TGTGCCAGCCGGGCCATCGGGGCAGATACGCAGTATTTT
. TRBJ2-2 . TRBV4-2 16 CASSQGHYSNTGELFF TGTGCCAGCAGCCAAGGTCACTATTCGAACACCGGGGAGCTGTTTTTT
few TRBJ2-5 . TRBV7-2 16 CASSYAVGGRGETQYF TGTGCCAGCAGCTACGCAGTGGGGGGGCGTGGAGAGACCCAGTACTTC
. TRBJ1-2 . TRBV20-1 12 CSADRISYGYTF TGCAGTGCTGACAGGATTTCCTATGGCTACACCTTC
. TRBJ2-7 TRBD2 TRBV4-1 17 CASSQDKGLAGEDEQYF TGCGCCAGCAGCCAAGATAAAGGACTAGCGGGAGAGGACGAGCAGTACTTC
many TRBJ1-1 . TRBV6-1 15 CASRGPSRVNTEAFF TGTGCCAGCAGGGGTCCCTCCAGGGTAAACACTGAAGCTTTCTTT
many TRBJ1-5 TRBD1 TRBV28 14 CASSFTGEVQPQHF TGTGCCAGCAGTTTCACAGGGGAGGTTCAGCCCCAGCATTTT
few TRBJ2-5 . TRBV30 13 CAWSVWGMYTQYF TGTGCCTGGAGTGTCTGGGGGATGTATACCCAGTACTTC
. TRBJ1-5 . TRBV10-3 15 CAISVGGETYQPQHF TGTGCCATCAGTGTGGGGGGCGAAACCTATCAGCCCCAGCATTTT
few TRBJ1-4 TRBD1 TRBV19 18 CASRTGTGGASLDEKLFF TGTGCCAGTAGAACCGGGACAGGGGGCGCAAGTTTGGATGAAAAACTGTTTTTT
few TRBJ2-2 . TRBV18 14 CAIEGVPNTGELFF TGTGCCATCGAAGGGGTACCGAACACCGGGGAGCTGTTTTTT
many TRBJ2-7 . TRBV20-1 11 CSARGDYEQYF TGCAGTGCTAGAGGGGACTACGAGCAGTACTTC
many TRBJ2-5 . TRBV28 15 CASSHGTYSPGTQYF TGTGCCAGCAGTCATGGGACCTACTCCCCCGGGACCCAGTACTTC
many TRBJ2-1 . TRBV7-3 15 CASSLGQTTYNEQFF TGTGCCAGCAGCTTGGGACAAACTACCTACAATGAGCAGTTCTTC
many TRBJ2-1 . TRBV28 15 CASSLPGPVYNEQFF TGTGCCAGCAGTTTACCGGGACCAGTCTACAATGAGCAGTTCTTC
. TRBJ2-1 TRBD2 TRBV7-6 15 CASSLKASGINEQFF TGTGCCAGCAGCTTGAAGGCTAGCGGGATAAATGAGCAGTTCTTC
. TRBJ1-5 . TRBV18 18 CASSPQVSSGAGNQPQHF TGTGCCAGCTCACCGCAAGTAAGTAGCGGGGCGGGCAATCAGCCCCAGCATTTT
few TRBJ2-2 TRBD2 TRBV20-1 16 CSASSGLAGRPGELFF TGCAGTGCTAGCTCTGGACTAGCGGGGAGGCCCGGGGAGCTGTTTTTT
few TRBJ2-7 . TRBV2 12 CASSDQAYEQYF TGTGCCAGCAGTGATCAGGCGTACGAGCAGTACTTC
. TRBJ1-2 . TRBV5-1 15 CASRLDPSNSYGYTF TGCGCCAGCAGGCTCGACCCCTCGAACTCTTATGGCTACACCTTC
. TRBJ2-7 . TRBV20-1 11 CSTRADYEQYF TGCAGTACTAGGGCAGACTACGAGCAGTACTTC
. TRBJ2-7 . TRBV10-1 17 CASSESSGGLGKGEQYF TGCGCCAGCAGTGAGTCCTCCGGGGGCCTGGGGAAGGGAGAGCAGTACTTC
. TRBJ1-1 . TRBV20-1 14 CSARIGTLNTEAFF TGCAGTGCTAGAATTGGGACCCTGAACACTGAAGCTTTCTTT
. TRBJ1-5 . TRBV3-1 15 CASSQGPLGNQPQHF TGTGCCAGCAGCCAAGGGCCCCTCGGCAATCAGCCCCAGCATTTT
. TRBJ1-2 . TRBV28 13 CASSLRGGRGYTF TGTGCCAGCAGTTTGCGGGGGGGCCGAGGCTACACCTTC
few TRBJ2-3 TRBD1 TRBV30 14 CAWTGGLVSDTQYF TGTGCCTGGACAGGGGGCCTGGTCTCAGATACGCAGTATTTT
few TRBJ2-7 . TRBV28 12 CASSQQLYEQYF TGTGCCAGCAGTCAGCAGTTATACGAGCAGTACTTC
. TRBJ2-2 . TRBV3-1 15 CASSQDKLSTGELFF TGTGCCAGCAGCCAAGATAAACTCTCCACCGGGGAGCTGTTTTTT
many TRBJ1-2 TRBD1 TRBV12-3/TRBV12-4 13 CASSSDRGGGYTF TGTGCCAGCAGTTCGGACAGGGGAGGGGGCTACACCTTC
many TRBJ1-6 . TRBV11-2 16 CASSPQSSSYNSPLHF TGTGCCAGCAGCCCCCAGAGCAGCTCCTATAATTCACCCCTCCACTTT
. TRBJ2-1 . TRBV3-1 13 CASSLNSGTKQFF TGTGCCAGCAGCCTTAATAGTGGGACGAAGCAGTTCTTC
many TRBJ2-7 . TRBV12-3/TRBV12-4 12 CASSFSGVEQYF TGTGCCAGCAGTTTTTCGGGGGTCGAGCAGTACTTC
few TRBJ2-5 TRBD2 TRBV28 16 CASTRGASGRGETQYF TGTGCCAGCACCCGAGGAGCTAGCGGGAGGGGTGAGACCCAGTACTTC
many TRBJ2-5 TRBD2 TRBV6-1 15 CASSAGTTRDETQYF TGTGCCAGCAGCGCCGGGACTACCCGCGATGAGACCCAGTACTTC
. TRBJ2-1 . TRBV30 12 CAWNKETSHILF TGTGCCTGGAATAAAGAAACTAGCCATATACTCTTC
many TRBJ1-5 . TRBV6-5 17 CASNYGRGSGLNQPQHF TGTGCCAGCAATTACGGGAGAGGATCTGGGCTTAATCAGCCCCAGCATTTT
few TRBJ2-1 . TRBV4-2 16 CASSSEGGVSYNEQFF TGTGCCAGCAGCTCAGAGGGGGGAGTCTCCTACAATGAGCAGTTCTTC
many TRBJ1-2 TRBD1 TRBV5-1 14 CASSAGQGPYGYTF TGCGCCAGCAGCGCAGGACAGGGGCCCTATGGCTACACCTTC
few TRBJ1-1 . TRBV20-1 11 CSAYDSRRAFF TGCAGTGCTTACGACAGCAGGAGGGCTTTCTTT